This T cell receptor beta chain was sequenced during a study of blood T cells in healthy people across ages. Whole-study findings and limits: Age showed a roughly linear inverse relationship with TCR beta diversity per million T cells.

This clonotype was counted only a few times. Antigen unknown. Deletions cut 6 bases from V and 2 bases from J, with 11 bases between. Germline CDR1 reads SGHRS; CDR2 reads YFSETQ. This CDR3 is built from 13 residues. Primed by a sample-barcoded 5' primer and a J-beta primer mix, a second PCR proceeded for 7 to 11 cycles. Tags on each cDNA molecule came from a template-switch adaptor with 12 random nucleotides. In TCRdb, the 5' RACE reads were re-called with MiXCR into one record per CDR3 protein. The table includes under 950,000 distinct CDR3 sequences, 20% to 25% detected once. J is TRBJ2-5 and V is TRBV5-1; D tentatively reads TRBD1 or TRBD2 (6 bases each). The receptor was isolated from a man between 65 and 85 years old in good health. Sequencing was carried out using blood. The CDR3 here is CASNRGVQETQYF. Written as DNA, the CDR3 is TGCGCCAGCAATAGGGGGGTACAAGAGACCCAGTACTTC.